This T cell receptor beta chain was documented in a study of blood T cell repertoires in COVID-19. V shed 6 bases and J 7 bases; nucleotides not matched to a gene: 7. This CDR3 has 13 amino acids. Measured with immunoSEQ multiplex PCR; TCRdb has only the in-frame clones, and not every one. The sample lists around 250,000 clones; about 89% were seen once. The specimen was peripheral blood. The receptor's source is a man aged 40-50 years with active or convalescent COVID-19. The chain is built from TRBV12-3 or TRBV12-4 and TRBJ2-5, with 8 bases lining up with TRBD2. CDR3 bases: TGTGCCAGCAGGCTAGCGGGCGTTGGGACCCAGTACTTC. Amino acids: CASRLAGVGTQYF.